This T cell receptor beta chain was identified in a study of blood T cell repertoires in COVID-19 (dated by TCRdb to 2018 to 2021). For the wider study: Samples from collaborators originated in the United States, Italy and Spain and spanned both the acute and convalescent phases of COVID-19. The repertoires were released in a freely available public database meant as a resource for research on the immune response to SARS-CoV-2. Samples were obtained from the ongoing ImmuneRACE study (first 160 participants) and from 1,254 subjects provided by 6 global collaborators. Deeply sampled blood TCRbeta repertoires from subjects exposed to, actively infected with, or recovered from COVID-19 were included in the dataset. The material from the prospective study consisted of cDNA or gDNA derived from T cells, B-cell-depleted T cells, or PBMCs. Sample metadata almost always included a de-identified subject ID, COVID-19 status, age in years and sex. Where available, HLA class I and class II types were obtained from metadata supplied by the sample provider rather than from assay-based typing.

General study outcomes and caveats: The amount of clinical and demographic metadata varied by source and participant and was provided uncurated.

Details on this clone: Its antigen is unknown. Base qualities are not provided; no much larger clone lies one nucleotide away.

TCRbeta CDR3 regions were amplified from genomic DNA using the immunoSEQ Assay, a bias-controlled multiplex PCR. The authors' pipeline ran thus. Nucleated cell counts per sample were estimated from amplification of reference gene primers within the assay. To quantify the absolute abundance of each unique TCRbeta CDR3 rearrangement, sequence reads were collapsed and filtered. For each sample, productive Simpson clonality was calculated as the square root of Simpson's diversity index over productive rearrangements. The clones in this table, taken by TCRdb from immuneACCESS, are in-frame only. Not every clone is retained; where verified, under half of the shortfall comes from an unresolved V gene, and the cause of the rest is unknown. D and trimming were read from the DNA, whereas the V and J calls and clone size are those reported in that table. This sample is represented by about 83,000 clones; roughly 76% of them were singletons. Jointly, the top ten make up about 20% of the sample.

From V the trimming removes 5 bases and from J it removes 6 bases, while the gene matches leave 12 bases of the junction unaccounted for. Spanning cysteine to phenylalanine, the CDR3 consists of 15 amino acids. The read is trimmed to its CDR3 DNA, 45 bases read in frame from base 1. According to the germline V gene (reference sequence), CDR1 reads SEHNR and CDR2 reads FQNEAQ. Collaborating institutions collected whole blood in K2EDTA tubes following their own protocols. For TCRbeta analysis, collaborator samples were shipped as frozen whole blood, as isolated PBMCs, or as DNA extracted from either sample type.

This clonotype was sampled from an elderly woman with active or convalescent COVID-19. The chain links TRBV7-9 with TRBJ2-7, with 8 bases matching TRBD1. Sequencing input: peripheral blood. The DNA sequence is as follows: TGTGCCAGCAGCCGCGGACAGGGTAGGATTGCCGAGCAGTACTTC. Its product reads: CASSRGQGRIAEQYF.